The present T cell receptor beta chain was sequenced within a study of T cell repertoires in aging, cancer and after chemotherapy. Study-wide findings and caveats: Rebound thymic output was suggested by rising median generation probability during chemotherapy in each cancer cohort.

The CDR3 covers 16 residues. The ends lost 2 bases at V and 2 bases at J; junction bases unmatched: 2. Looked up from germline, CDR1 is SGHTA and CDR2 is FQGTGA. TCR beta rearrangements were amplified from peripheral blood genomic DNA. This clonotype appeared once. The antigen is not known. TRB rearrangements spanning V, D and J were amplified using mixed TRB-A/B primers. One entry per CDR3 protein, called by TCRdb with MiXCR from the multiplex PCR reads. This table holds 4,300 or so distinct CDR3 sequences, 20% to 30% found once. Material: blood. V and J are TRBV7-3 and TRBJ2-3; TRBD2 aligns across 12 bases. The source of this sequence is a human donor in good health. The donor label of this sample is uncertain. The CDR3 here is CASSLGLAGHTDTQYF. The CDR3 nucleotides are TGTGCCAGCAGCTTAGGACTAGCGGGACACACAGATACGCAGTATTTT.